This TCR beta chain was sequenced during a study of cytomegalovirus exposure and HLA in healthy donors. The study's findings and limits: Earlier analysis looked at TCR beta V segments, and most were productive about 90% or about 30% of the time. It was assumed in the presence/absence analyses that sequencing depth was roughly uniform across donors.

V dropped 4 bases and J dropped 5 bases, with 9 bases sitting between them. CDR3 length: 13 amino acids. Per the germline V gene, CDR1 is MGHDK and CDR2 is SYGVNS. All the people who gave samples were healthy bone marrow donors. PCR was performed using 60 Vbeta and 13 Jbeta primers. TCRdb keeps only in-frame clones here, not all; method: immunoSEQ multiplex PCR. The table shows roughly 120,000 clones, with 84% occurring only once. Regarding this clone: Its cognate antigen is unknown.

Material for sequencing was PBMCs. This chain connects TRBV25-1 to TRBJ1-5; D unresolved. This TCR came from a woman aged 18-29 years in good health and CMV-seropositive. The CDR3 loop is CASSASGYQPQHF. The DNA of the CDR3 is TGTGCCAGCAGTGCCAGCGGGTATCAGCCCCAGCATTTT. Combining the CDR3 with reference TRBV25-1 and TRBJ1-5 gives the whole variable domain EADIYQTPRYLVIGTGKKITLECSQTMGHDKMYWYQQDPGMELHLIHYSYGVNSTEKGDLSSESTVSRIRTEHFPLTLESARPSHTSQYLCASSASGYQPQHFGDGTRLSIL.